Below, 24 T cell receptor beta chains from the same sample are listed, as sequenced in a study of shared clonotypes between healthy human individuals. Using immunoSEQ multiplex PCR, the repertoire was profiled, and TCRdb retains in-frame clones only, with some absent. The repertoire consists of more than 1.2 million clones, with approximately 98.5% occurring once and the leading ten covering 0.36%. The sequenced material came from naive CD4+ T cells sorted from blood. Sample subset: CD45RA+ positively selected. The receptors derive from a man younger than 45 in good health.

This sequence joins TRBV5-1 and TRBJ2-3; 8 bases are shared with TRBD2. V was pared by 3 bases and J by 3 bases, with 6 bases of the junction left unmatched. Germline lookup yields CDR1 SGHRS and CDR2 YFSETQ. The CDR3 totals 15 residues. The CDR3: CASSSGLVVTDTQYF. The CDR3 DNA is TGCGCCAGCAGCTCGGGACTAGTGGTGACAGATACGCAGTATTTT.

This clone was observed a single time. J is TRBJ2-3 and V is TRBV27, with D possibly being TRBD1 (6 bases). The CDR3 is made up of 13 amino acids. CDR1 MNHEY and CDR2 SMNVEV come from the germline V gene (reference sequence). Trimming stripped 7 bases from V and 2 bases from J, with 10 bases between. In nucleotides, the CDR3 is TGTGCCAGCACTAGGACAGTCACAGATACGCAGTATTTT. Amino acid sequence: CASTRTVTDTQYF.

The CDR3 DNA sequence: TGCGCCAGCAGCTTGTTTCCTAGCGGGTCGCGGCGCCAAGAGACCCAGTACTTC. This translates into CASSLFPSGSRRQETQYF. The V gene is TRBV5-1, the J gene TRBJ2-5; 8 bases match TRBD2. There are 18 residues in the CDR3. The V gene end was trimmed by 1 base and the J gene end by 1 base; junction bases not matched to a gene: 12. Germline CDR1 and CDR2: SGHRS and YFSETQ.

The chain uses TRBV27 and TRBJ1-1, with 9 positions matching TRBD1. The CDR3 covers 16 residues. CDR1 and CDR2 from the germline V gene are MNHEY and SMNVEV (reference sequence). With V trimmed by 6 bases and J by 1 base, 9 bases remained unmatched. Here the CDR3 DNA reads TGTGCCAGCAGCCATCGCAACAGGGGGCGGAACACTGAAGCTTTCTTT. Residues: CASSHRNRGRNTEAFF.

The V call is TRBV21-1, the J call TRBJ2-2; the table assigns TRBD2, which was not confirmed against the DNA. TRBV21-1 is a documented pseudogene. The CDR3 is made up of 20 amino acids. CDR3 region: CASNGTGTLDGTSNTGELFF. In nucleotides, the CDR3 is TGTGCCAGCAACGGGACAGGCACACTCGATGGGACTAGCAACACCGGGGAGCTGTTTTTT.

The rearrangement joins TRBV11-1 to TRBJ2-2; no firm D call. Trimming left V 5 bases short and J 2 bases short, with 6 bases between. Germline V gives CDR1 SGHAT, CDR2 FQDESV (reference sequence). This CDR3 region has 13 residues. For the CDR3, the DNA is TGTGCCAGCAGCACGGTAAACACCGGGGAGCTGTTTTTT. Translated, it gives CASSTVNTGELFF.

V is TRBV27 and J is TRBJ1-2, with D possibly matching TRBD1 (6 bases). Trimming cost V 5 bases and J 8 bases, with 18 bases left between them. Germline-derived CDR1 and CDR2 are MNHEY and SMNVEV (reference sequence). This CDR3 region has 14 residues. The CDR3 protein is CASSLQGSFGGYTF. The CDR3 DNA sequence: TGTGCCAGCAGTCTCCAGGGGAGCTTTGGGGGCTACACCTTC.

J is TRBJ1-1 and V is TRBV10-1; a possible D gene is TRBD1 (6 bases). Looked up from germline, CDR1 is WNHNN and CDR2 is SYGVQD (reference sequence). Trimming took 6 bases from V and 4 from J, leaving 18 bases between them. This CDR3 is 15 amino acids long. CDR3 DNA: TGCGCCAGCAGCCGTTGGACAGATGCTGGCACTGAAGCTTTCTTT. It yields the protein CASSRWTDAGTEAFF.

The chain combines TRBV28 with TRBJ1-5; TRBD1 agrees at 11 bases. V trimming: 2 bases; J trimming: 6 bases; junction bases outside the gene matches: 3. In germline, CDR1 is MDHEN, CDR2 SYDVKM. This CDR3 is 15 amino acids long. The CDR3, as DNA: TGTGCCAGCAGTTTAGGGACAGGGGGTGCTCAGCCCCAGCATTTT. This encodes CASSLGTGGAQPQHF.

This chain uses TRBV5-1 with TRBJ2-1; 7 bases are a match to TRBD1. The CDR3 is 16 amino acids. Germline V lookup: CDR1 SGHRS, CDR2 YFSETQ. The V segment lost 4 bases and the J segment 5 bases; nucleotides outside the gene matches: 12. The CDR3 spells CASSRGPGGEDNEQFF. Here the CDR3 DNA reads TGCGCCAGCAGCCGCGGACCAGGGGGTGAGGACAATGAGCAGTTCTTC. Variable domain in full (rest from reference TRBV5-1 and TRBJ2-1): KAGVTQTPRYLIKTRGQQVTLSCSPISGHRSVSWYQQTPGQGLQFLFEYFSETQRNKGNFPGRFSGRQFSNSRSEMNVSTLELGDSALYLCASSRGPGGEDNEQFFGPGTRLTVL.

Points on this clone: In the same sample, other DNA sequences code for this CDR3. The chain couples TRBV5-1 to TRBJ2-5; 9 bases fit TRBD2. Trimming took 0 bases from V and 2 from J; bases not matched to a gene: 2. The CDR3 loop spans 15 amino acids. From germline, CDR1 is SGHRS and CDR2 YFSETQ. CDR3: CASSLGLAAQETQYF. DNA for the CDR3: TGCGCCAGCAGCTTGGGACTAGCGGCTCAAGAGACCCAGTACTTC.

This chain connects TRBV6-6 to TRBJ2-7, with D maybe TRBD2 (6 bases). CDR1 and CDR2 (germline): MNHNY, SVGAGI (reference sequence). The CDR3 runs to 15 residues. Trimming took off 2 bases at V and 2 bases at J, with 13 bases between the two ends. The CDR3 DNA reads as TGTGCCAGCAGTTACCCCGGGACTGTTGCCTACGAGCAGTACTTC. Its translation: CASSYPGTVAYEQYF.

The chain combines TRBV15 with TRBJ1-5; D not resolved. CDR1 is LNHNV, CDR2 YYDKDF, per germline (reference sequence). The V end lost 0 bases, the J end lost 4 bases, and 10 bases lay between the germline ends. This CDR3 is built from 15 residues. The CDR3: CATSRDPHVNQPQHF. Written as DNA, the CDR3 is TGTGCCACCAGCAGAGATCCACACGTTAATCAGCCCCAGCATTTT.

The CDR3 reads CASSLYRPLRDTQYEQYF. CDR3 nucleotide sequence: TGTGCCAGCAGTTTATACCGTCCCCTTCGGGACACTCAATACGAGCAGTACTTC. The chain recombines TRBV27 with TRBJ2-7; possibly TRBD1 for D (6 bases). V gave up 1 base and J gave up 4 bases, with 23 bases separating them. The CDR3 totals 18 residues. Germline CDR1 reads MNHEY; CDR2 reads SMNVEV (reference sequence).

The rearrangement uses TRBV18 and TRBJ1-3, with 7 bases identical to TRBD1. CDR1 KGHSH and CDR2 LQKENI come from the germline V gene. The V gene end was trimmed by 2 bases and the J gene end by 2 bases; junction bases not matched to a gene: 6. This CDR3 is 16 amino acids long. CDR3 amino acids: CASSPETGTAGNTIYF. In nucleotides, the CDR3 is TGTGCCAGCTCACCAGAGACCGGGACAGCTGGAAACACCATATATTTT.

This sequence joins TRBV18 and TRBJ2-7; D remains unclear. V was clipped by 1 base and J by 0 bases, with 10 bases between them. This CDR3 is 15 amino acids long. Per the germline V gene, CDR1 is KGHSH and CDR2 is LQKENI. CDR3 protein: CASSPREARSYEQYF. The DNA of the CDR3 is TGTGCCAGCTCACCACGGGAAGCCCGCTCCTACGAGCAGTACTTC.

Of note for this clone: Other DNA sequences from this sample encode an identical CDR3 as well. The chain employs TRBV27 and TRBJ2-7; possibly TRBD2 for D (5 bases). The CDR3 consists of 12 residues. CDR1 is MNHEY and CDR2 is SMNVEV in the germline V gene (reference sequence). The ends were cut back, 3 bases at V and 4 bases at J, with 7 bases in the middle. The CDR3 loop reads CASSFRGYEQYF. CDR3 in DNA: TGTGCCAGCAGTTTCCGGGGTTACGAGCAGTACTTC.

The chain uses TRBV5-5 and TRBJ2-1; the D is unclear. The germline V gene encodes CDR1 SGHKS and CDR2 YYEKEE (reference sequence). Trimming stripped 1 base from V and 5 bases from J, with 7 bases between. The CDR3 has 13 amino acids. The CDR3 sequence is CASSLRPNNEQFF. CDR3 DNA sequence: TGTGCCAGCAGCTTGAGGCCCAACAATGAGCAGTTCTTC.

V and J are TRBV19 and TRBJ2-1; 8 positions agree with TRBD2. V was clipped by 3 bases and J by 8 bases; unmatched bases: 9. CDR1 and CDR2 (germline): LNHDA, SQIVND (reference sequence). CDR3 length equals 15 residues. The CDR3 protein is CASSIRAGAVDEQFF. The CDR3 bases are TGTGCCAGTAGTATCAGAGCGGGAGCGGTCGATGAGCAGTTCTTC.

The chain recombines TRBV28 with TRBJ2-5; D possibly corresponds to TRBD2 (7 bases). Deletions cut 4 bases from V and 1 base from J, with 16 bases between. CDR3 length: 16 amino acids. Germline CDR1 is MDHEN and CDR2 is SYDVKM. The CDR3 nucleotides read TGTGCCAGCAGTTCCCTTGGGCGGGGGCGCCAAGAGACCCAGTACTTC. Translation: CASSSLGRGRQETQYF.

The CDR3 loop is CASSQGLAVEAFF. CDR3 DNA: TGTGCCAGCTCACAGGGGTTGGCAGTTGAAGCTTTCTTT. V is TRBV18 and J is TRBJ1-1, with D perhaps TRBD1 (5 bases). Germline lookup yields CDR1 KGHSH and CDR2 LQKENI. The CDR3 contains 13 residues. V lost 4 bases and J 7 bases, leaving 13 bases between the germline ends.

The chain joins TRBV30 to TRBJ1-4, with TRBD1 as a possible D gene (5 bases). Trimming shortened V by 7 bases and J by 3 bases, and 12 bases separated the two germline ends. Germline assignment: CDR1 GTSNPN and CDR2 SVGIG (reference sequence). The CDR3 runs to 13 residues. As DNA, the CDR3 is TGTGCCTCCCAGGGCTTTGCTAATGAAAAACTGTTTTTT. It translates to CASQGFANEKLFF.

The CDR3 loop reads CASNIAGGPYEQYF. CDR3 DNA: TGTGCCAGCAATATAGCGGGAGGGCCCTACGAGCAGTACTTC. This sequence joins TRBV6-1 and TRBJ2-7; 11 bases agree with TRBD2. The CDR3 loop spans 14 amino acids. V lost 7 bases, J lost 2 bases, and 4 bases stayed unmatched. Germline CDR1 is MNHNS and CDR2 is SASEGT.

V and J are TRBV5-1 and TRBJ2-3; maybe TRBD1 (6 bases). The CDR3 consists of 12 residues. Trimming took 5 bases from V and 5 from J, leaving 9 bases between them. Per the germline V gene, CDR1 is SGHRS and CDR2 is YFSETQ. The CDR3 sequence is CASSSGVDTQYF. CDR3 coding DNA: TGCGCCAGCAGTTCAGGGGTAGATACGCAGTATTTT.